This T cell receptor beta chain came from a study of long-term antiretroviral therapy in people with HIV. Study-level points and caveats: Patients on ART gained diversity, which nonetheless stayed below transplant donor controls.

Researchers report immunoSEQ v3.0 was run at survey level. Here immunoSEQ multiplex PCR was the method, and the copy in TCRdb shows in-frame clones only, minus some. The sample carries 30,000 or so clones, 70% to 90% recorded once. This clone was counted once. Its target is unknown. The United States was where all participants with HIV were treated. The germline gives CDR1 SGHRS, CDR2 YFSETQ. This CDR3 has 14 amino acids. After removal of 4 bases from V and 7 bases from J, the junction contained 7 bases not matched to a gene. This receptor was identified in a man in his fifties with HIV. The chain links TRBV5-1 to TRBJ2-7; 11 bases line up with TRBD1. The sample in question was unsorted PBMCs, obtained approximately 5 years before starting antiretroviral therapy. The chain's CDR3 is CASSPGTGGGEQYF. The CDR3, as DNA: TGCGCCAGCAGCCCAGGGACAGGGGGAGGGGAGCAGTACTTC. Combining the CDR3 with reference TRBV5-1 and TRBJ2-7 gives the whole variable domain KAGVTQTPRYLIKTRGQQVTLSCSPISGHRSVSWYQQTPGQGLQFLFEYFSETQRNKGNFPGRFSGRQFSNSRSEMNVSTLELGDSALYLCASSPGTGGGEQYFGPGTRLTVT.